This T cell receptor beta chain was found in a study of spatial heterogeneity in lung cancer. Time point specified: blood at routine non-recurrence follow-up after resection. In germline, CDR1 is SGHDT, CDR2 YYEEEE. The CDR3 consists of 14 residues. V was clipped by 2 bases and J by 0 bases, with 7 bases between them. This clonotype was counted between two and nine times. TCRdb processed the 5' RACE reads anew with MiXCR; each CDR3 protein has one entry. The table has tens of thousands of distinct CDR3 sequences, roughly 5% seen once. The clonotype comes from a female donor with early-stage non-small cell lung cancer. The J gene is TRBJ2-3, the V gene TRBV5-6; no reliable D call. Specimen: PBMCs, collected at follow-up. The DNA for the CDR3 is TGTGCCAGCAGCTTAGGCTTTAGCACAGATACGCAGTATTTT. Translating it yields CASSLGFSTDTQYF.